Listed below are T cell receptor beta chains from one sample, sequenced in a study of blood T cell repertoires in COVID-19. Assay: immunoSEQ multiplex PCR; the TCRdb copy retains only in-frame clones and omits some. Altogether tens of thousands of clones are present, around 80% being singletons, with the ten largest covering 15% to 20%. The sequenced material came from peripheral blood. These receptors all stem from a woman aged 55 to 70 with acute or convalescent COVID-19. Both conserved end residues are part of each CDR3. Each record gives: V gene, clone size, J gene, D gene, CDR3 protein, CDR3 DNA. D genes are given only for firm matches. Clone size appears in some rows only: once, few, many, or a class for an expanded clone.

V: TRBV3-1/TRBV3-2
size: .
J: TRBJ1-2
D: TRBD1
CDR3: CASSLGQGRGSGYTF
DNA: TGTGCCAGCAGCCTCGGACAGGGGCGGGGGTCGGGCTACACCTTC

V: TRBV7-8
size: .
J: TRBJ1-5
D: TRBD1
CDR3: CASSRTGDHNQPQHF
DNA: TGTGCCAGCAGCCGGACAGGGGACCATAATCAGCCCCAGCATTTT

V: TRBV5-1
size: .
J: TRBJ1-1
D: .
CDR3: CASSDSQGNTEAFF
DNA: TGCGCCAGCAGCGATTCACAGGGGAACACTGAAGCTTTCTTT

V: TRBV5-4
size: .
J: TRBJ1-2
D: TRBD1
CDR3: CASSLWGQGAFGYTF
DNA: TGTGCCAGCAGCTTGTGGGGGCAGGGGGCCTTTGGCTACACCTTC

V: TRBV19
size: once
J: TRBJ1-5
D: .
CDR3: CASSISRGSYSNQPQHF
DNA: TGTGCCAGTAGTATTAGTCGAGGATCCTATAGCAATCAGCCCCAGCATTTT

V: TRBV24-1
size: .
J: TRBJ2-1
D: TRBD2
CDR3: CATSDRGSGVYNEQFF
DNA: TGTGCCACCAGTGATCGTGGTAGCGGGGTCTACAATGAGCAGTTCTTC

V: TRBV11-3
size: .
J: TRBJ2-2
D: TRBD1
CDR3: CASSSGTGGYQNTGELFF
DNA: TGTGCCAGCAGCTCCGGGACAGGGGGCTACCAAAACACCGGGGAGCTGTTTTTT

V: TRBV4-1
size: .
J: TRBJ2-2
D: TRBD1
CDR3: CASSQEAQGAAGELFF
DNA: TGCGCCAGCAGCCAAGAAGCACAGGGGGCGGCCGGGGAGCTGTTTTTT

V: TRBV4-2
size: .
J: TRBJ2-5
D: .
CDR3: CASSQGASRETQYF
DNA: TGTGCCAGCAGCCAAGGGGCTAGCCGTGAGACCCAGTACTTC

V: TRBV24-1
size: .
J: TRBJ2-2
D: TRBD1
CDR3: CATRTGGTGELFF
DNA: TGTGCCACCCGAACAGGGGGAACCGGGGAGCTGTTTTTT

V: TRBV6-2/TRBV6-3
size: few
J: TRBJ2-1
D: .
CDR3: CASSGRREQFF
DNA: TGTGCCAGCAGTGGCAGGCGTGAGCAGTTCTTC

V: TRBV13
size: .
J: TRBJ2-4
D: TRBD2
CDR3: CASSFQIAGGANIQYF
DNA: TGTGCCAGCAGCTTCCAAATAGCGGGGGGAGCGAACATTCAGTACTTC

V: TRBV11-2
size: .
J: TRBJ1-1
D: .
CDR3: CASSSGRKNTEAFF
DNA: TGTGCCAGCAGCTCAGGCCGCAAGAACACTGAAGCTTTCTTT

V: TRBV7-2
size: .
J: TRBJ2-1
D: TRBD1
CDR3: CASSQAGTGHNEQFF
DNA: TGTGCCAGCAGTCAGGCCGGGACAGGGCACAATGAGCAGTTCTTC

V: TRBV29-1
size: .
J: TRBJ2-7
D: TRBD1
CDR3: CSVEGQGATYEQYF
DNA: TGCAGCGTTGAAGGCCAGGGGGCGACTTACGAGCAGTACTTC

V: TRBV10-1
size: once
J: TRBJ2-7
D: TRBD1
CDR3: CASSSQGAYEQYF
DNA: TGCGCCAGCAGTTCTCAGGGGGCTTACGAGCAGTACTTC

V: TRBV18
size: .
J: TRBJ1-1
D: .
CDR3: CASSPLAGDTEAFF
DNA: TGTGCCAGCTCACCCCTGGCCGGGGACACTGAAGCTTTCTTT

V: TRBV30
size: .
J: TRBJ2-3
D: .
CDR3: CAWEPGERSTDTQYF
DNA: TGTGCCTGGGAACCAGGGGAAAGGAGCACAGATACGCAGTATTTT

V: TRBV6-5
size: .
J: TRBJ1-2
D: TRBD1
CDR3: CASRGSDRDIGGYTF
DNA: TGTGCCAGCAGGGGGTCTGACAGGGACATTGGTGGCTACACCTTC

V: TRBV7-2
size: .
J: TRBJ1-2
D: .
CDR3: CASSWQLRGYTF
DNA: TGTGCCAGCAGCTGGCAGTTACGTGGCTACACCTTC

V: TRBV11-2
size: .
J: TRBJ1-2
D: .
CDR3: CASSLLSIGPDYTF
DNA: TGTGCCAGCAGCTTACTGAGTATTGGGCCAGACTACACCTTC

V: TRBV19
size: .
J: TRBJ1-5
D: .
CDR3: CASSIVSGPGHF
DNA: TGTGCCAGTAGTATAGTGTCTGGGCCAGGGCATTTT

V: TRBV6-5
size: .
J: TRBJ2-1
D: .
CDR3: CATGVEGLNNEQFF
DNA: TGTGCCACCGGGGTCGAGGGCTTGAACAATGAGCAGTTCTTC

V: TRBV18
size: .
J: TRBJ2-5
D: TRBD2
CDR3: CASSPGLGETQYF
DNA: TGTGCCAGCTCACCGGGACTAGGTGAGACCCAGTACTTC

V: TRBV4-3
size: .
J: TRBJ2-3
D: TRBD2
CDR3: CASSQRLAGGGDTQYF
DNA: TGCGCCAGCAGCCAACGACTAGCGGGGGGCGGGGATACGCAGTATTTT

V: TRBV28
size: .
J: TRBJ1-2
D: TRBD1
CDR3: CASSFDRASYGYTF
DNA: TGTGCCAGCAGTTTCGACAGGGCCTCCTATGGCTACACCTTC

V: TRBV10-3
size: .
J: TRBJ2-6
D: .
CDR3: CAISWSPEGANVLTF
DNA: TGTGCCATCAGTTGGTCCCCGGAGGGGGCCAACGTCCTGACTTTC

V: TRBV6-5
size: .
J: TRBJ1-4
D: TRBD1
CDR3: CATTRTGGEKLFF
DNA: TGTGCCACCACACGGACAGGGGGTGAAAAACTGTTTTTT

V: TRBV12-3/TRBV12-4
size: .
J: TRBJ1-1
D: TRBD1
CDR3: CASSRRDREEAFF
DNA: TGTGCCAGCAGTCGCCGGGACAGGGAAGAAGCTTTCTTT

V: TRBV10-3
size: .
J: TRBJ2-7
D: .
CDR3: CAISESTGGSYEQYF
DNA: TGTGCCATCAGTGAGTCGACTGGCGGCTCCTACGAGCAGTACTTC

V: TRBV12-3/TRBV12-4
size: .
J: TRBJ1-1
D: .
CDR3: CASSPQGIEAFF
DNA: TGTGCCAGCAGTCCTCAGGGTATTGAAGCTTTCTTT

V: TRBV19
size: .
J: TRBJ1-6
D: TRBD1
CDR3: CASRSLGQGENSPLHF
DNA: TGTGCCAGTAGGTCACTGGGACAGGGGGAGAATTCACCCCTCCACTTT

V: TRBV24-1
size: .
J: TRBJ2-1
D: .
CDR3: CATSDFGHRDLHNEQFF
DNA: TGTGCCACCAGTGATTTTGGTCACAGGGATCTTCACAATGAGCAGTTCTTC

V: TRBV29-1
size: .
J: TRBJ2-2
D: TRBD1
CDR3: CSVEGPGTGDTGELFF
DNA: TGCAGCGTTGAAGGTCCCGGGACAGGGGATACCGGGGAGCTGTTTTTT

V: TRBV4-2
size: .
J: TRBJ1-6
D: .
CDR3: CASSQGSGMNSPLHF
DNA: TGTGCCAGCAGCCAAGGGTCGGGGATGAATTCACCCCTCCACTTT

V: TRBV3-1/TRBV3-2
size: .
J: TRBJ2-2
D: .
CDR3: CASSHFASANTGELFF
DNA: TGTGCCAGCAGCCACTTCGCTAGCGCGAACACCGGGGAGCTGTTTTTT

V: TRBV7-2
size: .
J: TRBJ2-7
D: TRBD2
CDR3: CASSLDSSGGYEQYF
DNA: TGTGCCAGCAGCTTAGATTCCAGCGGGGGTTACGAGCAGTACTTC

V: TRBV7-9
size: .
J: TRBJ2-3
D: TRBD1
CDR3: CASSSGQPGDTQYF
DNA: TGTGCCAGCAGCTCGGGACAGCCTGGGGATACGCAGTATTTT

V: TRBV4-3
size: .
J: TRBJ1-5
D: TRBD1
CDR3: CASSPWTGVSNQPQHF
DNA: TGCGCCAGCAGCCCCTGGACAGGGGTCAGCAATCAGCCCCAGCATTTT

V: TRBV9
size: .
J: TRBJ1-3
D: TRBD1
CDR3: CASSQGQGRNTIYF
DNA: TGTGCCAGCTCCCAGGGACAGGGGAGAAACACCATATATTTT

V: TRBV5-1
size: .
J: TRBJ1-6
D: .
CDR3: CASSLGEGWKSPLHF
DNA: TGCGCCAGCAGCTTGGGTGAGGGATGGAAATCACCCCTCCACTTT

V: TRBV5-6
size: .
J: TRBJ2-5
D: .
CDR3: CASSSTTGSGMETQYF
DNA: TGTGCCAGCAGCTCGACGACAGGCTCCGGAATGGAGACCCAGTACTTC

V: TRBV6-1
size: .
J: TRBJ1-4
D: TRBD1
CDR3: CASSDTGTGNEKLFF
DNA: TGTGCCAGCAGTGATACCGGGACAGGGAATGAAAAACTGTTTTTT

V: TRBV19
size: .
J: TRBJ1-1
D: .
CDR3: CASSMSGLPTEAFF
DNA: TGTGCCAGTAGTATGTCGGGTCTACCCACTGAAGCTTTCTTT

V: TRBV10-3
size: .
J: TRBJ1-2
D: .
CDR3: CAISESGEANYGYTF
DNA: TGTGCCATCAGTGAGTCTGGAGAAGCTAACTATGGCTACACCTTC

V: TRBV5-1
size: .
J: TRBJ2-5
D: TRBD2
CDR3: CASSLQGGETQYF
DNA: TGCGCCAGCAGCTTGCAGGGAGGGGAGACCCAGTACTTC

V: TRBV3-1/TRBV3-2
size: .
J: TRBJ2-1
D: .
CDR3: CASSQGVASRNEQFF
DNA: TGTGCCAGCAGCCAAGGGGTGGCTAGCAGAAATGAGCAGTTCTTC

V: TRBV5-6
size: few
J: TRBJ2-3
D: .
CDR3: CASSFDSTDTQYF
DNA: TGTGCCAGCAGCTTTGACTCCACAGATACGCAGTATTTT

V: TRBV7-3
size: medium-sized
J: TRBJ2-3
D: TRBD1
CDR3: CASSLDRGFTDTQYF
DNA: TGTGCCAGCAGCTTAGACAGGGGCTTCACAGATACGCAGTATTTT

V: TRBV6-1
size: .
J: TRBJ1-3
D: .
CDR3: CASSEEGTVTIYF
DNA: TGTGCCAGCAGTGAAGAAGGGACTGTCACCATATATTTT

V: TRBV6-2/TRBV6-3
size: few
J: TRBJ2-6
D: TRBD1
CDR3: CASSTGTGLGGANVLTF
DNA: TGTGCCAGCAGTACCGGGACAGGGTTAGGTGGGGCCAACGTCCTGACTTTC

V: TRBV18
size: .
J: TRBJ1-2
D: .
CDR3: CASSPGIAGGKSYTF
DNA: TGTGCCAGCTCACCCGGGATCGCGGGGGGTAAGAGCTACACCTTC

V: TRBV6-6
size: few
J: TRBJ2-5
D: TRBD2
CDR3: CASSYSSSGGGETQYF
DNA: TGTGCCAGCAGTTACTCGTCTAGCGGGGGAGGAGAGACCCAGTACTTC

V: TRBV10-3
size: few
J: TRBJ2-7
D: TRBD2
CDR3: CAVNGGGSYEQYF
DNA: TGTGCCGTCAACGGGGGGGGCAGCTACGAGCAGTACTTC

V: TRBV4-3
size: .
J: TRBJ1-5
D: TRBD1
CDR3: CASSQDMRQGTYQPQHF
DNA: TGCGCCAGCAGCCAAGATATGAGACAGGGGACTTATCAGCCCCAGCATTTT

V: TRBV2
size: .
J: TRBJ1-1
D: .
CDR3: CASSEGRGSEAFF
DNA: TGTGCCAGCAGTGAAGGACGGGGGTCTGAAGCTTTCTTT

V: TRBV18
size: .
J: TRBJ1-1
D: .
CDR3: CASSPVVVGAGTEAFF
DNA: TGTGCCAGCTCACCCGTGGTAGTGGGCGCGGGCACTGAAGCTTTCTTT